The 26 T cell receptor beta chains in this list originate from one sample, sequenced in a study of neurological immune-mediated disorders. One entry per CDR3 protein results from TCRdb running MiXCR on the 5' RACE reads. The data hold under 100,000 distinct CDR3 sequences, with roughly 13% observed a single time. Stated time point: longitudinal time-point 2. Material: PBMCs. The receptors were sampled from a female donor with HTLV-1-associated myelopathy (HAM/TSP).

At least ten counts were recorded for this clonotype. The chain recombines TRBV24-1 with TRBJ1-2; tentatively, D is TRBD1 (5 bases). The CDR3 has 13 residues. Looked up from germline, CDR1 is KGHDR and CDR2 is SFDVKD. V dropped 5 bases and J dropped 8 bases, with 14 bases sitting between them. The CDR3 spells CATSAGTGIGYTF. The CDR3 coding sequence is TGTGCCACCAGTGCTGGGACCGGGATAGGCTACACCTTC.

The sample holds many counts of this clonotype. This chain joins TRBV12-3 or TRBV12-4 and TRBJ2-3, with D possibly being TRBD2 (5 bases). V dropped 2 bases and J dropped 7 bases, with 16 bases sitting between them. The CDR3 covers 15 residues. The CDR3 is CASSLFGEFFHTQYF. The CDR3 nucleotides read TGTGCCAGCAGTTTATTCGGGGAGTTCTTTCATACGCAGTATTTT.

Ten or more counts support this clonotype. The gene calls are TRBV29-1 and TRBJ2-7, with 12 positions matching TRBD2. CDR3 length: 14 residues. J gave up 6 bases and V 5 bases, and 8 bases lay outside the gene matches. The germline V gene encodes CDR1 SQVTM and CDR2 ANQGSEA. The CDR3 sequence is CSVRTSTSGGEQYF. The CDR3 nucleotides are TGCAGCGTTCGAACTTCGACTAGCGGGGGCGAGCAGTACTTC.

This clonotype was counted many times. The chain carries TRBV5-4 and TRBJ2-1; 9 nucleotides match TRBD1. CDR1 SGHNT and CDR2 YYREEE come from the germline V gene (reference sequence). The J segment lost 7 bases and the V segment lost 4 bases, leaving 3 bases of the junction unmatched. CDR3 length equals 13 residues. CDR3 DNA sequence: TGTGCCAGCAGCCAGGGACAGGGTAATGAGCAGTTCTTC. Protein sequence: CASSQGQGNEQFF.

The sample holds many counts of this clonotype. This chain uses TRBV24-1 with TRBJ2-3; D gene uncertain. Per the germline V gene, CDR1 is KGHDR and CDR2 is SFDVKD. The CDR3 has 14 amino acids. The V end was cut by 9 bases, the J end by 0 bases, with 12 bases between. In DNA, the CDR3 is TGTGCCACCGGTCAGCCCTCTAGCACAGATACGCAGTATTTT. Translated, it gives CATGQPSSTDTQYF.

The rearrangement links TRBV6-5 to TRBJ2-7; 10 bases are shared with TRBD1. This CDR3 contains 15 residues. The J segment lost 2 bases and the V segment lost 4 bases, leaving 5 bases of the junction unmatched. CDR1 is MNHEY and CDR2 is SVGAGI in the germline V gene. CDR3 sequence reads: CASSFQTGGAYEQYF. CDR3 nucleotides: TGTGCCAGCAGTTTCCAGACAGGGGGCGCCTACGAGCAGTACTTC.

In its sample, this clonotype was seen many times. The CDR3, as DNA: TGCGCCAGCAGATTACAGGGGGCCACAGATACGCAGTATTTT. This sequence encodes CASRLQGATDTQYF. The V and J genes are TRBV5-1 and TRBJ2-3, with TRBD1 identical over 9 bases. The CDR3 length is 14 residues. Trimming took 5 bases from V and 2 from J; bases not matched to a gene: 3. From germline, CDR1 is SGHRS and CDR2 YFSETQ.

This chain links TRBV4-2 with TRBJ1-6; D is undetermined. CDR1 and CDR2 from the germline V gene are LGHNA and YNFKEQ. V was trimmed by 0 bases and J by 8 bases, leaving 17 bases between them. This CDR3 is 17 amino acids long. CDR3 region: CASSQDYAERVDSPLHF. The DNA for the CDR3 is TGTGCCAGCAGCCAAGATTATGCGGAGAGAGTTGATTCACCCCTCCACTTT.

In its sample, this clonotype was seen many times. The rearrangement joins TRBV5-1 to TRBJ2-2; TRBD2 is a possible D gene (6 bases). CDR3 length equals 15 residues. Germline CDR1 SGHRS, CDR2 YFSETQ. V shed 2 bases and J shed 2 bases, with 10 bases lying between them. DNA of the CDR3: TGCGCCAGCAGCTTCGGGACTCCAAACACCGGGGAGCTGTTTTTT. Protein product: CASSFGTPNTGELFF.

This clonotype occurred many times. The chain recombines TRBV25-1 with TRBJ2-1, with 9 bases that match TRBD1. Trimming cost V 8 bases and J 3 bases; bases outside gene matches: 2. The CDR3 has 13 amino acids. CDR1 is MGHDK and CDR2 is SYGVNS in the germline V gene. For the CDR3, the DNA is TGTGCCAGCCGGGACAGGGACTACAATGAGCAGTTCTTC. Protein: CASRDRDYNEQFF.

This clonotype has at least ten counts. The rearrangement joins TRBV5-1 to TRBJ2-2; D perhaps matches TRBD2 (5 bases). Germline V gene lookup returns CDR1 SGHRS and CDR2 YFSETQ. Trimming shortened V by 4 bases and J by 10 bases, and 17 bases separated the two germline ends. This CDR3 spans 14 amino acids. The DNA of the CDR3 is TGCGCCAGCAGCCAAGTTGAGGGCTCTGTGGAGCTGTTTTTT. Amino acids: CASSQVEGSVELFF.

The V and J genes are TRBV28 and TRBJ2-7; 9 bases align to TRBD1. Germline CDR1 and CDR2: MDHEN and SYDVKM. The CDR3 is made up of 13 amino acids. The V and J ends lost 8 bases and 2 bases, in that order; junction bases with no gene match: 4. The CDR3 nucleotides are TGTGCCAGCGGGGACAGGGTAACCTACGAGCAGTACTTC. Protein: CASGDRVTYEQYF.

In this sample, this clonotype turned up a few times. The J gene is TRBJ2-5, the V gene TRBV5-1; 7 bases line up with TRBD2. There are 14 residues in the CDR3. V shed 0 bases, J shed 5 bases, and the junction held 4 bases outside the gene matches. Germline CDR1 is SGHRS and CDR2 is YFSETQ. Here the CDR3 DNA reads TGCGCCAGCAGCTTGGGACTAGCTGGTGAGACCCAGTACTTC. It translates to CASSLGLAGETQYF.

This clonotype was counted many times. The chain links TRBV6-1 to TRBJ2-1; D unresolved. Per the germline V gene, CDR1 is MNHNS and CDR2 is SASEGT. This CDR3 comprises 10 residues. Trimming left V 1 base short and J 10 bases short, with 2 bases between. The CDR3 bases are TGTGCCAGCAGTGAAGTCGAGCAGTTCTTC. Amino acid sequence: CASSEVEQFF.

This clonotype appeared a few times. The gene calls are TRBV5-4 and TRBJ2-7; tentative D call: TRBD2 (5 bases). CDR3 length: 14 amino acids. The V gene lost 2 bases and the J gene lost 1 base, with 10 bases spanning the gap. Germline V lookup: CDR1 SGHNT, CDR2 YYREEE (reference sequence). The CDR3 spells CASSFERASYEQYF. CDR3 sequence (DNA): TGTGCCAGCAGCTTTGAGAGGGCTTCCTACGAGCAGTACTTC. The full variable domain, rest sourced from reference TRBV5-4 and TRBJ2-7, is ETGVTQSPTHLIKTRGQQVTLRCSSQSGHNTVSWYQQALGQGPQFIFQYYREEENGRGNFPPRFSGLQFPNYSSELNVNALELDDSALYLCASSFERASYEQYFGPGTRLTVT.

This clonotype was observed many times. The chain recombines TRBV20-1 with TRBJ2-1, with D possibly TRBD2 on 5 matching bases. CDR3 length equals 13 residues. In germline, CDR1 is DFQATT, CDR2 SNEGSKA (reference sequence). The V and J ends lost 6 bases and 0 bases respectively, with 9 bases between them. As DNA, the CDR3 is TGCAGTGCAGAGCGGAGCTCCTACAATGAGCAGTTCTTC. Its translation is CSAERSSYNEQFF.

This clonotype was seen repeatedly, ten times or more. CDR3 sequence (DNA): TGTGCCAGCGGGACTTCCAGCTCTGGAAACACCATATATTTT. This translates into CASGTSSSGNTIYF. This rearrangement joins TRBV2 to TRBJ1-3, with D maybe TRBD1 (5 bases). The CDR3 sequence is 14 residues long. Germline CDR1 is SNHLY and CDR2 is FYNNEI. Trimming took 8 bases from V and 0 from J, leaving 11 bases between them.

This clonotype was recorded many times. V gene TRBV24-1 combines with J gene TRBJ2-3, with unresolved D. Per the germline V gene, CDR1 is KGHDR and CDR2 is SFDVKD. The CDR3 has 16 amino acids. V lost 5 bases, J lost 0 bases, and 14 bases lay in between. DNA for the CDR3: TGTGCCACCAGTGCCCTAAAAGGGTCTAGCACAGATACGCAGTATTTT. Translation: CATSALKGSSTDTQYF.

The chain recombines TRBV6-4 with TRBJ2-2, with 7 bases aligning to TRBD2. Germline trimming cut 2 bases from V and 3 bases from J; bases unmatched to any gene: 6. Germline loops: CDR1 MRHNA, CDR2 SNTAGT. The CDR3 totals 16 residues. The CDR3 here is CASSDVATSDTGELFF. The CDR3 nucleotides read TGTGCCAGCAGTGACGTCGCTACTAGCGACACCGGGGAGCTGTTTTTT.

This clonotype was seen many times. The J gene is TRBJ2-3, the V gene TRBV5-6, with 9 bases that match TRBD2. J gave up 6 bases and V 2 bases, and 16 bases lay outside the gene matches. The CDR3 is made up of 18 amino acids. Germline CDR1 is SGHDT and CDR2 is YYEEEE. The CDR3 nucleotides read TGTGCCAGCAGCTTTGCCTTGCGGCTAGCGGGGATGTCCGATACGCAGTATTTT. Residues: CASSFALRLAGMSDTQYF. Using reference TRBV5-6 and TRBJ2-3 for the parts outside the CDR3, the full variable domain is DAGVTQSPTHLIKTRGQQVTLRCSPKSGHDTVSWYQQALGQGPQFIFQYYEEEERQRGNFPDRFSGHQFPNYSSELNVNALLLGDSALYLCASSFALRLAGMSDTQYFGPGTRLTVL.

This clonotype occurred many times. The rearrangement joins TRBV25-1 to TRBJ2-7; D uncertain. V gave up 5 bases and J gave up 3 bases, with 5 bases separating them. In germline, CDR1 is MGHDK, CDR2 SYGVNS. There are 11 residues in the CDR3. CDR3 loop: CASSSDYEQYF. Here the CDR3 DNA reads TGTGCCAGCAGTTCAGACTACGAGCAGTACTTC.

This clonotype has at least ten counts. The V gene is TRBV20-1, the J gene TRBJ1-2; possibly TRBD1 for D (5 bases). This CDR3 is 16 amino acids long. The V and J ends lost 0 bases and 2 bases respectively, with 16 bases between them. CDR1 and CDR2 (germline): DFQATT, SNEGSKA (reference sequence). DNA for the CDR3: TGCAGTGCTAGAGATCTCCGGACACCTACCAACTATGGCTACACCTTC. Residues: CSARDLRTPTNYGYTF.

This clonotype was observed at least ten times. V and J are TRBV5-8 and TRBJ1-3; D remains ambiguous. Germline CDR1 is SGHTS and CDR2 is YDEGEE. V gave up 1 base and J gave up 1 base, with 6 bases separating them. This CDR3 has 14 residues. This chain's CDR3 is CASSLPGSGNTIYF. The CDR3 DNA reads as TGTGCCAGCAGCTTGCCCGGATCTGGAAACACCATATATTTT.

The rearrangement joins TRBV28 to TRBJ2-7, with 7 bases identical to TRBD1. The trim removed 5 bases at V and 5 bases at J, leaving 6 bases unmatched. The CDR3 runs 13 residues. Germline values: CDR1 MDHEN, CDR2 SYDVKM. CDR3 residues: CASSEGQINEQYF. The CDR3 DNA sequence: TGTGCCAGCAGTGAGGGACAGATCAACGAGCAGTACTTC.

This clonotype has a count of ten or more. V usage is TRBV5-1 and J usage is TRBJ2-4; 11 bases are a match to TRBD2. There are 15 residues in the CDR3. CDR1 is SGHRS and CDR2 is YFSETQ in the germline V gene. V dropped 4 bases and J dropped 9; count of bases not matched to a gene: 9. CDR3: CASSPHSGGAGIQYF. CDR3 nucleotide sequence: TGCGCCAGCAGCCCGCATAGCGGGGGGGCGGGCATTCAGTACTTC.

V gene TRBV20-1 combines with J gene TRBJ2-7; TRBD1 agrees at 8 bases. The CDR3 is 13 amino acids. From germline, CDR1 is DFQATT and CDR2 SNEGSKA (reference sequence). The DNA of the CDR3 is TGCAATTTCCGGGACAGGACATCGTACGAGCAGTACTTC. Encoded protein: CNFRDRTSYEQYF.